This T cell receptor beta chain was recovered during a study of blood T cell repertoires in COVID-19. Overall study context: The origin of the acute and convalescent COVID-19 samples was the United States, Italy and Spain. Sources were T cells, B-cell-depleted T cells, or PBMCs; the material itself was cDNA or gDNA.

In the study's own analysis: Counts of nucleated cells, estimated from reference gene primer amplification, were obtained. Only in-frame clones appear in the TCRdb table, and some are missing; sequencing was by immunoSEQ multiplex PCR. V and J calls and clone size are given by that table; D and trimming were obtained from the DNA. Among roughly 65,000 clones, around 80% were seen once, and the ten largest hold more than 15%. Germline V gene lookup returns CDR1 SGHKS and CDR2 YYEKEE (reference sequence). V lost 0 bases, J lost 2 bases, and 9 bases lay in between. This CDR3 comprises 15 residues. The chain uses TRBV5-5 and TRBJ1-3, with D perhaps matching TRBD1 (5 bases). Material: peripheral blood. The clonotype was recovered from a man older than 75 with acute or convalescent COVID-19. For the CDR3, the DNA is TGTGCCAGCAGCTTGGGGACACGCGCTGGAAACACCATATATTTT. It is translated as CASSLGTRAGNTIYF.